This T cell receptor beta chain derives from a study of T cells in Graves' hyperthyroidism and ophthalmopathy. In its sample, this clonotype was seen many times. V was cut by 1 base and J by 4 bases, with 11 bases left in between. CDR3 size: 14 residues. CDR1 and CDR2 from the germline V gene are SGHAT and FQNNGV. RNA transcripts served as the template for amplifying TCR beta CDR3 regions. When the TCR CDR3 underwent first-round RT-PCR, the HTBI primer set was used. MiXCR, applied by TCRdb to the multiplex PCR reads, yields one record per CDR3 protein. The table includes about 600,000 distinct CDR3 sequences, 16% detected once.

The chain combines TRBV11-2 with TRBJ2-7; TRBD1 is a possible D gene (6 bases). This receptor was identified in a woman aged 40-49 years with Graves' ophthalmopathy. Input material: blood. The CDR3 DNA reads TGTGCCAGCAGCTTAGTGGCAGGGGAGTACGAGCAGTACTTC. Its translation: CASSLVAGEYEQYF.